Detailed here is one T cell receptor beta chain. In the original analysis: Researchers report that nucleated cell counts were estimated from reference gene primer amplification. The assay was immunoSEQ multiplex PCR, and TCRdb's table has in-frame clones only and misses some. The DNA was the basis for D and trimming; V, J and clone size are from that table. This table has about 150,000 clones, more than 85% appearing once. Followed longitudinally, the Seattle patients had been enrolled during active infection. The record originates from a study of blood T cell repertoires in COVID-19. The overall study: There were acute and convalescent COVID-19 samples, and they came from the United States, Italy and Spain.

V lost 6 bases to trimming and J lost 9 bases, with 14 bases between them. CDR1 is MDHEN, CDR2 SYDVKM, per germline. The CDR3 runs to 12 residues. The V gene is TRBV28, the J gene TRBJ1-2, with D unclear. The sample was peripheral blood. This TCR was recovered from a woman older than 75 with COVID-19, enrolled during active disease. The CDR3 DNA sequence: TGTGCCAGCAGCCTGGGAGAGGGAAGCTACACCTTC. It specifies CASSLGEGSYTF.